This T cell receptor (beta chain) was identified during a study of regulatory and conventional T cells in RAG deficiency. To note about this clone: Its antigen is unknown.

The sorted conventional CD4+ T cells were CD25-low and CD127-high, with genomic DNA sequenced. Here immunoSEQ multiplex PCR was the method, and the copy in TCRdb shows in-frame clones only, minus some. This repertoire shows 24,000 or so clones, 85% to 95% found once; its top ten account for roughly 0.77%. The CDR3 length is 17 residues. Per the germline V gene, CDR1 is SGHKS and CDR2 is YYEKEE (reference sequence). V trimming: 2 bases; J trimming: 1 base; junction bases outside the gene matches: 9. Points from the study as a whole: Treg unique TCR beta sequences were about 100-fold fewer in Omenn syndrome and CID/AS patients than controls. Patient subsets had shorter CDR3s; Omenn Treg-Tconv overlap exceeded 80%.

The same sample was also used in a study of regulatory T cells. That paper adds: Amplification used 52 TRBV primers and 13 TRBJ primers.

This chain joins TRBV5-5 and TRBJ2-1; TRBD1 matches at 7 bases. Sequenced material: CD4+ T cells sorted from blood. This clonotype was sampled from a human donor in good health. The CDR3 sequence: CASSLSPGTASYNEQFF. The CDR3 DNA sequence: TGTGCCAGCAGCTTAAGTCCCGGGACAGCATCCTACAATGAGCAGTTCTTC.